A selection of T cell receptor beta chains follows, all from one sample in a study of Graves' ophthalmopathy and Graves' hyperthyroidism. TCRdb reprocessed the multiplex PCR reads with MiXCR, giving one entry per CDR3 protein. The sample lists over 500,000 distinct CDR3 sequences, approximately 21% seen once, with more than 5.5% in the top ten. Sequences were obtained from peripheral blood. All receptors come from a young woman with stable Graves' hyperthyroidism. Some clones in this sample may be carry-over from other donors' samples. CDR3s include the opening cysteine and the closing phenylalanine or tryptophan. A D gene is named only where the DNA matches it firmly. Size is omitted from some rows. Given values are once, few, many or a class for expanded clones.

abundance: many
v_gene: TRBV2
d_gene: TRBD1
j_gene: TRBJ1-5
CDR3aa: CASSADRDQPQHF
CDR3nt: TGTGCCAGCAGTGCGGACAGGGACCAGCCCCAGCATTTT

abundance: -
v_gene: TRBV11-2
d_gene: -
j_gene: TRBJ2-7
CDR3aa: CASSRDTYSYEQYF
CDR3nt: TGTGCCAGCAGCCGGGACACGTACTCCTACGAGCAGTACTTC

abundance: many
v_gene: TRBV7-9
d_gene: TRBD1
j_gene: TRBJ1-2
CDR3aa: CASSLARTGAGYTF
CDR3nt: TGTGCCAGCAGCTTAGCCCGGACAGGGGCGGGCTACACCTTC

abundance: few
v_gene: TRBV19
d_gene: -
j_gene: TRBJ1-2
CDR3aa: CASSRGGLRSYGYTF
CDR3nt: TGTGCCAGTAGTAGGGGCGGGTTGCGGAGCTATGGCTACACCTTC

abundance: few
v_gene: TRBV18
d_gene: -
j_gene: TRBJ1-2
CDR3aa: CASSPSGQNYGYTF
CDR3nt: TGTGCCAGCTCCCCCTCCGGACAGAACTATGGCTACACCTTC

abundance: many
v_gene: TRBV6-5
d_gene: -
j_gene: TRBJ2-7
CDR3aa: CASSYGDKTYEQYF
CDR3nt: TGTGCCAGCAGTTACGGGGACAAAACCTACGAGCAGTACTTC

abundance: many
v_gene: TRBV19
d_gene: -
j_gene: TRBJ2-7
CDR3aa: CASSPTEFYEQYF
CDR3nt: TGTGCCAGTAGCCCGACAGAATTCTACGAGCAGTACTTC

abundance: many
v_gene: TRBV9
d_gene: -
j_gene: TRBJ2-2
CDR3aa: CASSVEGTGTGELFF
CDR3nt: TGTGCCAGCAGCGTAGAAGGGACTGGGACCGGGGAGCTGTTTTTT

abundance: many
v_gene: TRBV20-1
d_gene: TRBD1
j_gene: TRBJ2-5
CDR3aa: CSALTGTVLKETQYF
CDR3nt: TGCAGTGCCCTAACCGGGACAGTCCTCAAAGAGACCCAGTACTTC

abundance: -
v_gene: TRBV6-5
d_gene: -
j_gene: TRBJ2-2
CDR3aa: CASKKQGWNTGELFF
CDR3nt: TGTGCCAGCAAAAAACAGGGTTGGAACACCGGGGAGCTGTTTTTT

abundance: -
v_gene: TRBV6-2/TRBV6-3
d_gene: -
j_gene: TRBJ2-7
CDR3aa: CASSYDSLRQYF
CDR3nt: TGTGCCAGCAGTTACGACAGCCTGCGGCAGTACTTC

abundance: many
v_gene: TRBV6-1
d_gene: TRBD2
j_gene: TRBJ2-7
CDR3aa: CASVDGRVAGDEQYF
CDR3nt: TGTGCCAGCGTAGATGGGAGGGTAGCGGGAGACGAGCAGTACTTC

abundance: -
v_gene: TRBV28
d_gene: -
j_gene: TRBJ1-1
CDR3aa: CASSSFMNTEAFF
CDR3nt: TGTGCCAGCAGTTCCTTTATGAACACTGAAGCTTTCTTT

abundance: many
v_gene: TRBV10-3
d_gene: -
j_gene: TRBJ2-7
CDR3aa: CAISEFREQYF
CDR3nt: TGTGCCATCAGTGAGTTCCGCGAGCAGTACTTC

abundance: many
v_gene: TRBV18
d_gene: TRBD1
j_gene: TRBJ1-1
CDR3aa: CASSGDRNTEAFF
CDR3nt: TGTGCCAGCTCCGGGGACAGGAACACTGAAGCTTTCTTT

abundance: many
v_gene: TRBV5-6
d_gene: TRBD1
j_gene: TRBJ1-1
CDR3aa: CASSQGGQAFF
CDR3nt: TGTGCCAGCAGCCAAGGGGGCCAAGCTTTCTTT